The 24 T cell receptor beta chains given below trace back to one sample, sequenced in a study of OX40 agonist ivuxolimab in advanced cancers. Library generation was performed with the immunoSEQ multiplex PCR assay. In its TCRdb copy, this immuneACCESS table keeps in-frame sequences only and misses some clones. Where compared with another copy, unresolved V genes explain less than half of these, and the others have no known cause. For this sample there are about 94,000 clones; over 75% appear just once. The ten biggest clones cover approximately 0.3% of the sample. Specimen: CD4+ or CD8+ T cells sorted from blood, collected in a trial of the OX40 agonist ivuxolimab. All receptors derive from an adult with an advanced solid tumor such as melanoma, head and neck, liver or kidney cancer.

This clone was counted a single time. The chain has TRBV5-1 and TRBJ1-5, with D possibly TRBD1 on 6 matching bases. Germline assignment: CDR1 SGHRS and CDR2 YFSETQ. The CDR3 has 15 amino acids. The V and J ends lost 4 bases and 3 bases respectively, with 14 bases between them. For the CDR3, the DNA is TGCGCCAGCAGCGAGGGGGAAGGGACCAATCAGCCCCAGCATTTT. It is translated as CASSEGEGTNQPQHF.

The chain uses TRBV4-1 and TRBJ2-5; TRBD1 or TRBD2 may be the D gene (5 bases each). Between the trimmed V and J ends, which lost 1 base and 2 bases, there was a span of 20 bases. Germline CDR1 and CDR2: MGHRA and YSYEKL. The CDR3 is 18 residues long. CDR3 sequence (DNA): TGCGCCAGCAGCCAAGCTAGCAGGGCCTTGATGATTCAAGAGACCCAGTACTTC. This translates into CASSQASRALMIQETQYF.

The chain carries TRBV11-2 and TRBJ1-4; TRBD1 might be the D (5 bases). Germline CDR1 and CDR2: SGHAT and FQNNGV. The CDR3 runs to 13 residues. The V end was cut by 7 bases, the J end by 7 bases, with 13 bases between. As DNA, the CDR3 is TGTGCCAGCAACCTAAAAGGGGCTGAAAAACTGTTTTTT. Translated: CASNLKGAEKLFF.

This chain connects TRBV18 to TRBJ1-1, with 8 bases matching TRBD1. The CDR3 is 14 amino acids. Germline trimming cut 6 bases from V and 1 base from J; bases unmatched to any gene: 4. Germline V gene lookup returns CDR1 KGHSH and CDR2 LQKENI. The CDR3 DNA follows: TGTGCCAGCTCGGCAGGGGGCGGGAACACTGAAGCTTTCTTT. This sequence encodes CASSAGGGNTEAFF.

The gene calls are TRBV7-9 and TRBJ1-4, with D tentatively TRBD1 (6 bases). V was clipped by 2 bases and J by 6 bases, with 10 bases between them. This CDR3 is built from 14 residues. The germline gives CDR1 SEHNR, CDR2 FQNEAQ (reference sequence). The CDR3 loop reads CASSLWGLDEKLFF. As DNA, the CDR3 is TGTGCCAGCAGCTTATGGGGGCTAGATGAAAAACTGTTTTTT.

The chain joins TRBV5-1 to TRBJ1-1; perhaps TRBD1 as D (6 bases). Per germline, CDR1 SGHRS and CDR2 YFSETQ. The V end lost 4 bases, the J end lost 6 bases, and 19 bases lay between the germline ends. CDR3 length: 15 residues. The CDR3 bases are TGCGCCAGCAGCCCCGGCGTTACAGGGTGGGCTGAAGCTTTCTTT. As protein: CASSPGVTGWAEAFF.

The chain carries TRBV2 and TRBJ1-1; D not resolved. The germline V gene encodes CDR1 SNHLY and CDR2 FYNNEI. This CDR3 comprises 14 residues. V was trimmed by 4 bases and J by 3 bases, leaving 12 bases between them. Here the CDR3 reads CASSVAEVDTEAFF. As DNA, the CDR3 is TGTGCCAGCAGTGTAGCGGAGGTGGACACTGAAGCTTTCTTT.

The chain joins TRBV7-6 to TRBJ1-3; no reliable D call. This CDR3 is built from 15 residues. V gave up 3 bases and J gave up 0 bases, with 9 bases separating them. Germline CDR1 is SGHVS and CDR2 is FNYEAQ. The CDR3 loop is CASSFDFYSGNTIYF. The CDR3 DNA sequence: TGTGCCAGCAGCTTTGATTTCTACTCTGGAAACACCATATATTTT.

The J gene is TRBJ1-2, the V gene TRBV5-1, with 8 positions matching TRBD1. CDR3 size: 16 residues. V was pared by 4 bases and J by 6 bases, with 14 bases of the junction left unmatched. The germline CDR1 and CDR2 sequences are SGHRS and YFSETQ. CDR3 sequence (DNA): TGCGCCAGCAGCCCATGGGGACAGGAGGGGTTACATGGCTACACCTTC. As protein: CASSPWGQEGLHGYTF.

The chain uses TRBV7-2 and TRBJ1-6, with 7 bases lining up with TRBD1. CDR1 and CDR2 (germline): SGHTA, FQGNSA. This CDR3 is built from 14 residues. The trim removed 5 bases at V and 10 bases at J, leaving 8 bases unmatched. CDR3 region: CASSLDRERSPLHF. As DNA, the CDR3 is TGTGCCAGCAGCCTAGACAGGGAGAGGTCACCCCTCCACTTT.

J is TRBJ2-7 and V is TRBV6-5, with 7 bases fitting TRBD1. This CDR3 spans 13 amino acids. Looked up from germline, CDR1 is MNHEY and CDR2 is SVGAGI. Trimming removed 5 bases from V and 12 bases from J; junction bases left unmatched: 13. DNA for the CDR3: TGTGCCAGCAGTCCCTCGGGGACAGCAGGGGGGTACTTC. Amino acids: CASSPSGTAGGYF.

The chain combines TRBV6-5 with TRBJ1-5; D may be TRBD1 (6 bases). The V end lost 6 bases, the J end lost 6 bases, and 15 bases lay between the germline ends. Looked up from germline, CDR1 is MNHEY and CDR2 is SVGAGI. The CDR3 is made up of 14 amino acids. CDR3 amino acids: CASSPRGLGQPQHF. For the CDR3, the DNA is TGTGCCAGCAGCCCTAGGGGGTTGGGTCAGCCCCAGCATTTT.

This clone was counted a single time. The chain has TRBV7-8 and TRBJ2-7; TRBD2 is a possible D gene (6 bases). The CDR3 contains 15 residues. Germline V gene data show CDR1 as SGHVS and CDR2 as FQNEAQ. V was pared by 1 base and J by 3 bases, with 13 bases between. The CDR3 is CASSLGPGLNYEQYF. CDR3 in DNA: TGTGCCAGCAGCTTAGGTCCGGGACTCAACTACGAGCAGTACTTC.

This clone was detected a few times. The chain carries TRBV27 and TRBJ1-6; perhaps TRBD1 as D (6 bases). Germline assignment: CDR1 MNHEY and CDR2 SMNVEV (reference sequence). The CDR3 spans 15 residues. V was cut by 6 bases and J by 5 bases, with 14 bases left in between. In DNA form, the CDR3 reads TGTGCCAGCAGCACTCTAGGGGGAAATAATTCACCCCTCCACTTT. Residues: CASSTLGGNNSPLHF.

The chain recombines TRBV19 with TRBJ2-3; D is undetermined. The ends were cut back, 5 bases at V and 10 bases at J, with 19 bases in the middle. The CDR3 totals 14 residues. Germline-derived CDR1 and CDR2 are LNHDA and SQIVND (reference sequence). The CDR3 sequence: CASSPGLGSISQYF. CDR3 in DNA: TGTGCCAGTAGTCCGGGCCTAGGGTCTATATCGCAGTATTTT.

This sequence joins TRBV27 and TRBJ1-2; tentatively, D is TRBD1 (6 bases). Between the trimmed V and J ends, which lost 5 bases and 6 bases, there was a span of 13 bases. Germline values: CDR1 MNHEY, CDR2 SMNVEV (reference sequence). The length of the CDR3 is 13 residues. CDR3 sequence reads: CASSLRGPDGYTF. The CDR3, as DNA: TGTGCCAGCAGTCTCAGGGGCCCCGATGGCTACACCTTC.

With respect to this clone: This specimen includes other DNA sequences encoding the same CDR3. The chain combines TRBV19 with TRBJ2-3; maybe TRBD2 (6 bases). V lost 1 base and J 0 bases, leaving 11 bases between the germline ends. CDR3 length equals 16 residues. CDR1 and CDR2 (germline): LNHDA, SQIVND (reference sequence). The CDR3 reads CASSIGGASSTDTQYF. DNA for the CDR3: TGTGCCAGTAGTATAGGCGGGGCCTCTAGCACAGATACGCAGTATTTT.

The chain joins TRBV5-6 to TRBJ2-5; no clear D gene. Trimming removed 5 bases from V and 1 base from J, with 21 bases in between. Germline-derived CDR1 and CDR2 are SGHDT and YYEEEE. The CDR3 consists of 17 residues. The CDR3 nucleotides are TGTGCCAGCAGAACCATTAAGTTTGGTCCCCTCCAAGAGACCCAGTACTTC. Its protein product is CASRTIKFGPLQETQYF.

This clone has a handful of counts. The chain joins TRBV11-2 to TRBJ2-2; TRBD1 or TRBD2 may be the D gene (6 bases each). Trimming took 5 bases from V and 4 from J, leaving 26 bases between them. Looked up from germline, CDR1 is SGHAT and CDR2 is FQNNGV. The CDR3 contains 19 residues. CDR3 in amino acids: CASSASVRGGLVFTGELFF. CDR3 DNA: TGTGCCAGCAGCGCTAGCGTTAGAGGGGGACTTGTTTTCACCGGGGAGCTGTTTTTT.

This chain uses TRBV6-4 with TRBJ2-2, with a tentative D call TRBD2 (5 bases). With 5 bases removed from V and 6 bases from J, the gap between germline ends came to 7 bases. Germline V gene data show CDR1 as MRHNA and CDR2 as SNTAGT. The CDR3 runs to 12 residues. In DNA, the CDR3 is TGTGCCAGCAGTACTAGGTCCGGGGAGCTGTTTTTT. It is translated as CASSTRSGELFF.

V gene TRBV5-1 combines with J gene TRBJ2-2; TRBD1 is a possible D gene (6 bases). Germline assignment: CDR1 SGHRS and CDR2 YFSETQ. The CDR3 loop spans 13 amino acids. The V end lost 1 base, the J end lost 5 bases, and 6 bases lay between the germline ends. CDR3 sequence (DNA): TGCGCCAGCAGCTTGACAGGGACCGGGGAGCTGTTTTTT. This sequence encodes CASSLTGTGELFF.

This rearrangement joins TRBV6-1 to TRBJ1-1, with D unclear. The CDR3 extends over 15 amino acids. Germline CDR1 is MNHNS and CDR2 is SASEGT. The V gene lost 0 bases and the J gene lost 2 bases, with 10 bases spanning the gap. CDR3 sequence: CASSEATLPNTEAFF. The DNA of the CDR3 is TGTGCCAGCAGTGAAGCCACGCTACCAAACACTGAAGCTTTCTTT.

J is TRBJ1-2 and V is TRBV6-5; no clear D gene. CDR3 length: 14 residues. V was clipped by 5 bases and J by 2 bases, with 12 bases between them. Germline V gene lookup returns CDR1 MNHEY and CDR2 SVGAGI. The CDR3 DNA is TGTGCCAGCAGTCCCCTTCGGACCAACTATGGCTACACCTTC. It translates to CASSPLRTNYGYTF.

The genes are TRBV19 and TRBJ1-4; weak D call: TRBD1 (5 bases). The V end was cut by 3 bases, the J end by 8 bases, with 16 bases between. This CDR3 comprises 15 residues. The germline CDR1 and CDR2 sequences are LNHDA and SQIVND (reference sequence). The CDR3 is CASSILTGTGEKLFF. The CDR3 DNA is TGTGCCAGTAGTATTCTCACAGGAACGGGGGAAAAACTGTTTTTT.